This T cell receptor beta chain comes out of a study of blood T cell repertoires in COVID-19. About the study: Sites across the United States, Italy and Spain contributed samples from acute and convalescent COVID-19. PBMCs, B-cell-depleted T cells, or T cells provided the cDNA or gDNA that made up the material.

V lost 6 bases and J 5 bases, leaving 16 bases between the germline ends. The V gene's germline CDR1 is SEHNR and CDR2 FQNEAQ (reference sequence). The CDR3 is 14 amino acids. Per the authors' pipeline: Using reference gene primer amplification, nucleated cell counts were estimated. Generated by immunoSEQ multiplex PCR, the TCRdb table keeps only in-frame clones and is missing some. The V and J calls and the clone size are those of that table, but D and trimming were determined from the DNA. The table shows about 250,000 clones, with about four fifths occurring only once. The V and J genes are TRBV7-9 and TRBJ1-2; possibly TRBD1 for D (6 bases). The receptor was isolated from an older man with acute or convalescent COVID-19. Material for sequencing was peripheral blood. CDR3 in DNA: TGTGCCAGCAGTCCTCGGGACACCCCGTATGGCTACACCTTC. It is translated as CASSPRDTPYGYTF.